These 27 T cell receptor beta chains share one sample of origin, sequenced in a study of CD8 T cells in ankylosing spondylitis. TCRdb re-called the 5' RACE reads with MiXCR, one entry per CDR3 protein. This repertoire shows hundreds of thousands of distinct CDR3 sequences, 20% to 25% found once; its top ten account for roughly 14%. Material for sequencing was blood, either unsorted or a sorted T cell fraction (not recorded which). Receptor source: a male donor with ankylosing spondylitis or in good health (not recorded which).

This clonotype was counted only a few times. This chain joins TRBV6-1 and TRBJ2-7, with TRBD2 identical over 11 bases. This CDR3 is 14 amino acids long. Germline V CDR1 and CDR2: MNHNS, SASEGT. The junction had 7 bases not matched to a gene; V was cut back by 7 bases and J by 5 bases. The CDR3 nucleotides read TGTGCCAGCACCGATCGACTAGCGGGGAACGAGCAGTACTTC. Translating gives CASTDRLAGNEQYF.

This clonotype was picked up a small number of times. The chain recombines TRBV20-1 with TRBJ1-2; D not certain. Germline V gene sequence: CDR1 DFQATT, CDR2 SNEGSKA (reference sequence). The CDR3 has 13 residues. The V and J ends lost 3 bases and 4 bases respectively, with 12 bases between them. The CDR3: CSASGGQTYGYTF. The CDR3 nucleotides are TGCAGTGCTAGTGGAGGGCAAACCTATGGCTACACCTTC.

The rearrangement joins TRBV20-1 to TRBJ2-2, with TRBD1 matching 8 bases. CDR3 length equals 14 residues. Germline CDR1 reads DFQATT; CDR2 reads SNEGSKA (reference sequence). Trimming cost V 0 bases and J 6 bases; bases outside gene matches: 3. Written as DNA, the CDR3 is TGCAGTGCTAGAGATCAGGGGGCGGCCGGGGAGCTGTTTTTT. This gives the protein CSARDQGAAGELFF.

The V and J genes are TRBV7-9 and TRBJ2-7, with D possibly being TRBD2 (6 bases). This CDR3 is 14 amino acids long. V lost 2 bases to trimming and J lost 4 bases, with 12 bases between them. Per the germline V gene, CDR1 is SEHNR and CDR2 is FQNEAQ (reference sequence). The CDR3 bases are TGTGCCAGCAGCTTAAGTCAGGACTATTACGAGCAGTACTTC. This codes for CASSLSQDYYEQYF.

CDR3 amino acids: CASSPDGGISYNEQFF. CDR3 nucleotides: TGTGCCAGCAGCCCCGATGGGGGGATCTCCTACAATGAGCAGTTCTTC. V and J are TRBV27 and TRBJ2-1; tentative D call: TRBD2 (6 bases). This CDR3 contains 16 residues. CDR1 MNHEY and CDR2 SMNVEV come from the germline V gene (reference sequence). The V gene lost 6 bases and the J gene lost 0 bases, with 15 bases spanning the gap.

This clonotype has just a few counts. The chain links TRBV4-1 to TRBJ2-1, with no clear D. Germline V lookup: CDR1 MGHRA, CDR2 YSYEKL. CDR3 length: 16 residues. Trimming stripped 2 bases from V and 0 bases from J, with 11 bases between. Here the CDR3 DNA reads TGCGCCAGCAGCCAAAGCCCGGGCTACTCCTACAATGAGCAGTTCTTC. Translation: CASSQSPGYSYNEQFF.

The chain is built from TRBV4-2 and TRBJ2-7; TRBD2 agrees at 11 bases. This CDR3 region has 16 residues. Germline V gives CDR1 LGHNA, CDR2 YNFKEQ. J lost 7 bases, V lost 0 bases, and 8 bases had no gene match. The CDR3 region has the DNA TGTGCCAGCAGCCAAGATAAATGGGGACTAGCGGCGGAGCAGTACTTC. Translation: CASSQDKWGLAAEQYF.

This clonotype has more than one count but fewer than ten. The CDR3 DNA is TGTGCCAGCAGTTGTGGCTACTATGATACGCAGTATTTT. Protein: CASSCGYYDTQYF. This chain links TRBV7-3 with TRBJ2-3; unclear D gene. The CDR3 covers 13 residues. Germline CDR1 and CDR2: SGHTA and FQGTGA. Trimming cost V 6 bases and J 6 bases, with 13 bases left between them.

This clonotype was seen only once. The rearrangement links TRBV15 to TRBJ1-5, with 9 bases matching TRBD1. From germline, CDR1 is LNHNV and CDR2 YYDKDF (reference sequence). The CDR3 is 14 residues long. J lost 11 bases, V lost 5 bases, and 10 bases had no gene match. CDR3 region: CATSGGQGPLSQHF. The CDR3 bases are TGTGCCACCAGCGGTGGACAGGGGCCTTTGTCCCAGCATTTT.

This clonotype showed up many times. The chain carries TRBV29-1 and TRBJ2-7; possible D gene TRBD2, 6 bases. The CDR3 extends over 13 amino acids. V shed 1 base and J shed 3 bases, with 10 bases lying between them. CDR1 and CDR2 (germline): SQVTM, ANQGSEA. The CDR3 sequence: CSVEGEENYEQYF. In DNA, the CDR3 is TGCAGCGTTGAAGGGGAGGAAAACTACGAGCAGTACTTC.

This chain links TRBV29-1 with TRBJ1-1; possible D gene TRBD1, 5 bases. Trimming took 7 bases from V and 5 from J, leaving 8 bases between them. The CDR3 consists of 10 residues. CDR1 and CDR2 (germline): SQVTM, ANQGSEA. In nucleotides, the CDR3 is TGCAGCGGCAGGGATACTGAAGCTTTCTTT. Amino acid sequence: CSGRDTEAFF.

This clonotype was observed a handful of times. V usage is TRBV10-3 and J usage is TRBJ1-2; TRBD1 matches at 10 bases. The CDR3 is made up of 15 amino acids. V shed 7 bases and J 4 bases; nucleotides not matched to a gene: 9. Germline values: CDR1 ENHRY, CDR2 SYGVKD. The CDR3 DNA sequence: TGTGCCATCAAGCCCGGGACAGGGGACCTCTATGGCTACACCTTC. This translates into CAIKPGTGDLYGYTF.

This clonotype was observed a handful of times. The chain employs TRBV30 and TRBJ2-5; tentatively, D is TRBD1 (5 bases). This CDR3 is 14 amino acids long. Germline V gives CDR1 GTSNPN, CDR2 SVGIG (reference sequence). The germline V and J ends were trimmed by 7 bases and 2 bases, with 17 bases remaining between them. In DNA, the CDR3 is TGTGCCTTGGACCAGGGTGTCATGCAAGAGACCCAGTACTTC. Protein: CALDQGVMQETQYF.

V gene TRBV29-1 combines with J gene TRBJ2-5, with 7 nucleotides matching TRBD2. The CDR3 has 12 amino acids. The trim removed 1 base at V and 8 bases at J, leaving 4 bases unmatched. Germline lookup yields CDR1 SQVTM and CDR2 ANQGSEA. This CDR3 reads CSVEGGRGTQYF. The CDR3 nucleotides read TGCAGCGTTGAAGGAGGGAGGGGAACCCAGTACTTC.

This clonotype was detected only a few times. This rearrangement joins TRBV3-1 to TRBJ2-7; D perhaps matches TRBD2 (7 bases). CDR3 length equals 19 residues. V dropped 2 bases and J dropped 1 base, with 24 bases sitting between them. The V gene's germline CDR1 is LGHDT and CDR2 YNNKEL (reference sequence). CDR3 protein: CASSQPEGPKGGESYEQYF. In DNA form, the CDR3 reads TGTGCCAGCAGCCAACCAGAGGGGCCCAAGGGGGGGGAGTCCTACGAGCAGTACTTC.

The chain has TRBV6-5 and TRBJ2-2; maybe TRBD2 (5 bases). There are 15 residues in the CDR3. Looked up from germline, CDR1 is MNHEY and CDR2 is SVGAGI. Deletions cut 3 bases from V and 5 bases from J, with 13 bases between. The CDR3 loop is CASSYQVSGTGELFF. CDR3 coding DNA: TGTGCCAGCAGTTATCAAGTTTCGGGGACCGGGGAGCTGTTTTTT.

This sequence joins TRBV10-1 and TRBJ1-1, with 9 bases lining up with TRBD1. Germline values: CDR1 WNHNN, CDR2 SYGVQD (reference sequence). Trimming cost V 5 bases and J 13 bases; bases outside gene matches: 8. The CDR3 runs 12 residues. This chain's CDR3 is CASSPGTGTSFF. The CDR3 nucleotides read TGCGCCAGCAGTCCCGGGACAGGGACGAGTTTCTTT.

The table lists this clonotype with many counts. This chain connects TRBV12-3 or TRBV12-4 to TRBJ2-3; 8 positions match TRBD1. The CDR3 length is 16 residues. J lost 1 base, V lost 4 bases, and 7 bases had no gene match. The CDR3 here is CASSSFDRGGTDTQYF. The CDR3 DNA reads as TGTGCCAGCAGTTCCTTTGACAGGGGCGGCACAGATACGCAGTATTTT.

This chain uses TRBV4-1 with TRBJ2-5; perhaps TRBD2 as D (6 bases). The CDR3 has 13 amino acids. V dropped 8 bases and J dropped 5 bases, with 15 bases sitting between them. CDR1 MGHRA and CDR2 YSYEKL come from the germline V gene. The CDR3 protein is CASRKEGLETQYF. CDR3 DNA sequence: TGCGCCAGCCGAAAGGAGGGTTTGGAGACCCAGTACTTC.

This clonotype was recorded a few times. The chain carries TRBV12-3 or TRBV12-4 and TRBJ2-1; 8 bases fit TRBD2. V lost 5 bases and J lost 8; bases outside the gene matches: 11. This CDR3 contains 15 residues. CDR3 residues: CASSQTGTSADEQFF. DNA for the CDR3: TGTGCCAGCAGTCAAACCGGGACTAGTGCCGATGAGCAGTTCTTC.

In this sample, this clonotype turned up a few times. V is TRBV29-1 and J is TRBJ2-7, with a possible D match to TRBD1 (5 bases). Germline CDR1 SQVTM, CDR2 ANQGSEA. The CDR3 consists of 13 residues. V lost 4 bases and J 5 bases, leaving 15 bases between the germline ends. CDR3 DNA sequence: TGCAGCGTTGGTTGGCAGGGTCCCAACGAGCAGTACTTC. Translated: CSVGWQGPNEQYF.

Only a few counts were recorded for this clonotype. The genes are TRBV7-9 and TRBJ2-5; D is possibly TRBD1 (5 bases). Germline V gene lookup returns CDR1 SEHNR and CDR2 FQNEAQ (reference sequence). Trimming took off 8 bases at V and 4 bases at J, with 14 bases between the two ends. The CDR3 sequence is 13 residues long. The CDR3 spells CASSDSLRETQYF. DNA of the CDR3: TGTGCCAGCTCCGACAGTCTCCGAGAGACCCAGTACTTC.

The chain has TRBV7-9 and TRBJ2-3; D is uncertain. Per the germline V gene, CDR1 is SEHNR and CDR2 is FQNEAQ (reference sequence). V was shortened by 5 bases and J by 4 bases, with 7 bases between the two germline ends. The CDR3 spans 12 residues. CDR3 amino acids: CASSKGPDTQYF. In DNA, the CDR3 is TGTGCCAGCAGCAAAGGCCCAGATACGCAGTATTTT.

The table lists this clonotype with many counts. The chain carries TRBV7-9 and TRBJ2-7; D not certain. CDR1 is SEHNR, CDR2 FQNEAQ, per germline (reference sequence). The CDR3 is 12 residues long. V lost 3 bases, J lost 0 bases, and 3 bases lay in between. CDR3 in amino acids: CASSLISYEQYF. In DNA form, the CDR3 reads TGTGCCAGCAGCTTGATCTCCTACGAGCAGTACTTC.

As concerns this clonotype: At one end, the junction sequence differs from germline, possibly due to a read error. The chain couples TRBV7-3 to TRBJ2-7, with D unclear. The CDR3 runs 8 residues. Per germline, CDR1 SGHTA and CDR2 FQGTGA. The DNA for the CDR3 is TGTGCCAGCAGATTTCCCCCCTTC. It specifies CASRFPPF. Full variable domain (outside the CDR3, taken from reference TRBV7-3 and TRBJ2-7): GAGVSQTPSNKVTEKGKYVELRCDPISGHTALYWYRQSLGQGPEFLIYFQGTGAADDSGLPNDRFFAVRPEGSVSTLKIQRTERGDSAVYLCASRFPPFGPGTRLTVT.

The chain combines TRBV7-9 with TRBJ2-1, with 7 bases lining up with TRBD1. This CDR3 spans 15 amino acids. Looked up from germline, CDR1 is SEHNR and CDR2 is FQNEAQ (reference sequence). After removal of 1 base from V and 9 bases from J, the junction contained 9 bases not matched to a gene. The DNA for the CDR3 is TGTGCCAGCAGCTTAGTCGGCAGGGGGTCGCGTGAGCAGTTCTTC. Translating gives CASSLVGRGSREQFF. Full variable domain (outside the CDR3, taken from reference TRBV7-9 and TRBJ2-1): DTGVSQNPRHKITKRGQNVTFRCDPISEHNRLYWYRQTLGQGPEFLTYFQNEAQLEKSRLLSDRFSAERPKGSFSTLEIQRTEQGDSAMYLCASSLVGRGSREQFFGPGTRLTVL.

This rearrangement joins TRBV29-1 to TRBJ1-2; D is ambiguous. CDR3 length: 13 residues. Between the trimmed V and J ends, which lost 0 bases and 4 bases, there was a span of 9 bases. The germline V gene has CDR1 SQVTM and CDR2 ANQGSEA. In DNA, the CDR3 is TGCAGCGTTGAAGATCTGCCTTTCTATGGCTACACCTTC. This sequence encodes CSVEDLPFYGYTF. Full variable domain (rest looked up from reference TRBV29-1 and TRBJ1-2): SAVISQKPSRDICQRGTSLTIQCQVDSQVTMMFWYRQQPGQSLTLIATANQGSEATYESGFVIDKFPISRPNLTFSTLTVSNMSPEDSSIYLCSVEDLPFYGYTFGSGTRLTVV.